The 2 T cell receptor beta chains below all came from one sample that was sequenced in a study of cytomegalovirus exposure and HLA in healthy donors. The PCR was carried out with 60 Vbeta primers and 13 Jbeta primers. Libraries were prepared by immunoSEQ multiplex PCR; TCRdb keeps only in-frame clonotypes and omits some of them. The data hold over 150,000 clones, with approximately 79% observed a single time. The sample comprised PBMCs. These receptors came from a human donor in good health.

The genes are TRBV5-4 and TRBJ1-2; 7 nucleotides agree with TRBD1. CDR3 length: 14 residues. Germline loops: CDR1 SGHNT, CDR2 YYREEE (reference sequence). V was pared by 2 bases and J by 8 bases, with 9 bases of the junction left unmatched. This CDR3 reads CASSFAKGAEGYTF. The CDR3 nucleotides are TGTGCCAGCAGCTTTGCAAAGGGGGCGGAAGGCTACACCTTC.

The CDR3 DNA is TGCGCCAGCAGCCAAGACGGACTCGCTTACGAGCAGTACTTC. It codes for CASSQDGLAYEQYF. The chain employs TRBV4-3 and TRBJ2-7; D perhaps matches TRBD2 (5 bases). The length of the CDR3 is 14 residues. Trimming cost V 0 bases and J 4 bases, with 10 bases left between them. The germline CDR1 and CDR2 sequences are LGHNA and YSLEER.